Listed below are T cell receptor beta chains from one sample, sequenced in a study of cytomegalovirus exposure and HLA in healthy donors. TCRdb's copy holds only in-frame clones and misses some; the assay was immunoSEQ multiplex PCR. The table records 150,000 to 200,000 clones, 75% of them present only once. Sample: PBMCs. All receptors come from a male donor in good health and CMV-seronegative. The CDR3 runs from the conserved cysteine through the conserved F or W. D genes are given only for firm matches. Rows give clone size only sometimes, using once, few, many, or a class for an expanded clone.

V gene	CDR3 length	clone size	D gene	J gene	CDR3 protein	CDR3 DNA
TRBV6-5	15	.	.	TRBJ2-2	CASSYSGTNTGELFF	TGTGCCAGCAGTTATTCGGGGACGAACACCGGGGAGCTGTTTTTT
TRBV11-2	12	.	.	TRBJ1-6	CASTRRGEPLHF	TGTGCCAGCACCCGGCGGGGCGAACCCCTCCACTTT
TRBV11-3	14	.	TRBD1	TRBJ2-1	CASSLGAGGSEQFF	TGTGCCAGCAGCTTAGGGGCAGGGGGCAGTGAGCAGTTCTTC
TRBV2	12	.	TRBD1	TRBJ1-2	CAHAQGYYGYTF	TGTGCCCATGCACAGGGGTACTATGGCTACACCTTC
TRBV6-5	15	few	.	TRBJ2-7	CASSSEGGGSSEQYF	TGTGCCAGCAGTTCCGAGGGGGGCGGGAGCAGCGAGCAGTACTTC
TRBV29-1	14	.	TRBD2	TRBJ2-7	CSVEDREGIGEQYF	TGCAGCGTTGAAGATCGGGAGGGCATAGGCGAGCAGTACTTC
TRBV5-1	13	.	.	TRBJ2-3	CASTGIGADTQYF	TGCGCCAGTACAGGGATAGGTGCAGATACGCAGTATTTT
TRBV5-4	13	.	.	TRBJ2-5	CASSLGQQETQYF	TGTGCCAGCAGCTTGGGACAACAAGAGACCCAGTACTTC
TRBV27	15	.	TRBD2	TRBJ2-1	CASSLGLAGGYEQFF	TGTGCCAGCAGCCTTGGACTAGCGGGGGGGTATGAGCAGTTCTTC
TRBV10-3	15	few	TRBD1	TRBJ2-3	CAISAGTGGRDTQYF	TGTGCCATCAGCGCCGGGACAGGGGGCCGGGATACGCAGTATTTT
TRBV5-5	16	few	.	TRBJ2-1	CASSQGAGLRVHEQFF	TGTGCCAGCAGCCAAGGAGCAGGGCTTCGTGTACATGAGCAGTTCTTC
TRBV19	13	.	.	TRBJ1-5	CATLGGGDQPQHF	TGTGCCACTCTCGGGGGGGGCGATCAGCCCCAGCATTTT
TRBV6-1	14	.	TRBD1	TRBJ2-5	CASTFTGGGETQYF	TGTGCCAGCACTTTCACAGGGGGAGGTGAGACCCAGTACTTC
TRBV2	15	.	TRBD1	TRBJ1-5	CASSARTGSMEPQHF	TGTGCCAGCAGTGCCAGGACAGGAAGCATGGAGCCCCAGCATTTT
TRBV7-3	17	.	TRBD2	TRBJ2-1	CASSLSGTSGSFNEQFF	TGTGCCAGCAGCTTATCGGGGACTAGCGGGAGTTTCAATGAGCAGTTCTTC
TRBV19	14	once	TRBD1	TRBJ1-2	CASSDRGMTHGYTF	TGTGCCAGTAGTGACAGGGGAATGACGCATGGCTACACCTTC
TRBV6-5	14	.	.	TRBJ1-2	CASSYSGGNYGYTF	TGTGCCAGCAGTTACTCCGGGGGTAACTATGGCTACACCTTC
TRBV11-2	13	.	.	TRBJ1-2	CASSLGRRGGYTF	TGTGCCAGCAGCTTGGGACGGCGGGGTGGCTACACCTTC
TRBV7-8	16	.	TRBD2	TRBJ2-7	CASSLDPGGGKYEQYF	TGTGCCAGCAGCTTAGATCCCGGGGGGGGAAAGTACGAGCAGTACTTC
TRBV28	13	.	.	TRBJ1-1	CASSGGGAGEAFF	TGTGCCAGCAGTGGAGGGGGGGCAGGTGAAGCTTTCTTT
TRBV7-9	12	.	.	TRBJ1-5	CASSLGQEPQHF	TGTGCCAGCAGCTTAGGGCAGGAGCCCCAGCATTTT
TRBV6-1	17	once	TRBD2	TRBJ2-1	CASSAPTSGYSYNEQFF	TGTGCCAGCAGTGCCCCTACTAGCGGCTACTCCTACAATGAGCAGTTCTTC
TRBV18	14	once	TRBD1	TRBJ2-5	CASSLQGAQETQYF	TGTGCCAGCTCACTCCAGGGGGCACAAGAGACCCAGTACTTC
TRBV4-1	14	.	TRBD2	TRBJ2-5	CASSQGGDFETQYF	TGCGCCAGCAGCCAGGGAGGGGACTTTGAGACCCAGTACTTC
TRBV6-6	13	once	.	TRBJ2-7	CASSYSGVNEQYF	TGTGCCAGCAGTTACTCAGGGGTCAACGAGCAGTACTTC
TRBV11-2	13	few	.	TRBJ2-1	CASSLGDNNEQFF	TGTGCCAGCAGCTTAGGCGACAACAATGAGCAGTTCTTC
TRBV7-2	13	.	TRBD1	TRBJ1-2	CASSSTGAEGYTF	TGTGCCAGCAGCTCGACAGGGGCGGAGGGCTACACCTTC
TRBV9	17	.	TRBD2	TRBJ2-7	CASSPPLPRGAAYEQYF	TGTGCCAGCAGCCCCCCCCTCCCGCGGGGGGCGGCGTACGAGCAGTACTTC
TRBV9	17	once	.	TRBJ1-3	CASSAQVDTSSGNTIYF	TGTGCCAGCAGCGCGCAAGTAGACACTTCCTCTGGAAACACCATATATTTT
TRBV6-6	13	.	.	TRBJ1-2	CASTLLTGLGYTF	TGTGCCAGCACCTTACTAACAGGGCTTGGCTACACCTTC
TRBV5-4	15	.	TRBD2	TRBJ2-7	CASSLGLAGGNEQYF	TGTGCCAGCAGCTTAGGACTAGCGGGAGGAAACGAGCAGTACTTC
TRBV29-1	15	.	.	TRBJ2-2	CSVGRRGLNTGELFF	TGCAGCGTTGGGAGAAGAGGGCTGAACACCGGGGAGCTGTTTTTT
TRBV5-4	14	once	TRBD1	TRBJ2-5	CASTLQGAGETQYF	TGTGCCAGCACCCTACAGGGGGCAGGGGAGACCCAGTACTTC
TRBV18	14	.	TRBD1	TRBJ2-7	CASSPTGGTYEQYF	TGTGCCAGCTCCCCGACAGGGGGAACCTACGAGCAGTACTTC
TRBV7-9	17	few	.	TRBJ2-2	CASSSSRGGANTGELFF	TGTGCCAGCAGCTCCTCTCGAGGGGGGGCGAACACCGGGGAGCTGTTTTTT